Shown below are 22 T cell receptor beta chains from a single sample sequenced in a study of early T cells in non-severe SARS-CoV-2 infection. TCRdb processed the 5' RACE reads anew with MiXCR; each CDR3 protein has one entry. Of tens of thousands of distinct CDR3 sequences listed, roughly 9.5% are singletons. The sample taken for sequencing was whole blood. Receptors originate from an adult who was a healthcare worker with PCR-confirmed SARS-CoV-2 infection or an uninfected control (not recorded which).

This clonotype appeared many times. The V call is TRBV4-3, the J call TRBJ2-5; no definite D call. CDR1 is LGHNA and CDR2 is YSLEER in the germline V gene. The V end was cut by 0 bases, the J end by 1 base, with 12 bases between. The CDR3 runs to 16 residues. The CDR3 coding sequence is TGCGCCAGCAGCCAAGAGTCTAGGAAGGGCCAAGAGACCCAGTACTTC. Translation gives CASSQESRKGQETQYF.

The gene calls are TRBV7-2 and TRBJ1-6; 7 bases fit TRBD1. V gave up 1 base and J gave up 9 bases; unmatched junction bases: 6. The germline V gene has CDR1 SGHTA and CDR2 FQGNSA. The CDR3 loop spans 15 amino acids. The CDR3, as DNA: TGTGCCAGCAGCTTAGGGGGCAGGGGGAGTTCACCCCTCCACTTT. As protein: CASSLGGRGSSPLHF.

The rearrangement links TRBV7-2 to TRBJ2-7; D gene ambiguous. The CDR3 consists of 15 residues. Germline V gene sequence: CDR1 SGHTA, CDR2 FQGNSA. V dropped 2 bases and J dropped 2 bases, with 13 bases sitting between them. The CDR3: CASSLSRVDPYEQYF. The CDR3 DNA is TGTGCCAGCAGCTTATCTCGGGTTGATCCCTACGAGCAGTACTTC. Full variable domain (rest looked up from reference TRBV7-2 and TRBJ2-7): GAGVSQSPSNKVTEKGKDVELRCDPISGHTALYWYRQSLGQGLEFLIYFQGNSAPDKSGLPSDRFSAERTGGSVSTLTIQRTQQEDSAVYLCASSLSRVDPYEQYFGPGTRLTVT.

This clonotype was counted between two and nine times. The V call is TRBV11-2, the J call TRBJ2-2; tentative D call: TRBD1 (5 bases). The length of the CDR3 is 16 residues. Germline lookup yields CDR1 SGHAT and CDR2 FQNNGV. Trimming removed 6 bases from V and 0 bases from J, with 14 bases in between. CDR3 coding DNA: TGTGCCAGCAGAAGGGGCGGACCAGCGAACACCGGGGAGCTGTTTTTT. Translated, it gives CASRRGGPANTGELFF.

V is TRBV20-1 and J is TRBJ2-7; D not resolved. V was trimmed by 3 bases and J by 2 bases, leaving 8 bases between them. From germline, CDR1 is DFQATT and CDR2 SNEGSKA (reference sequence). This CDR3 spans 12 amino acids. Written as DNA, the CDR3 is TGCAGTGCTAGTCGCACGACCTACGAGCAGTACTTC. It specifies CSASRTTYEQYF.

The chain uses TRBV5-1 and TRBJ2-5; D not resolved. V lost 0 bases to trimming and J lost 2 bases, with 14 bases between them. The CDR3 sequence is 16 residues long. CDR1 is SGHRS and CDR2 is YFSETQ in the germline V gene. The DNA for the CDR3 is TGCGCCAGCAGCTTGGGGGCCCAGGAGCTACAAGAGACCCAGTACTTC. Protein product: CASSLGAQELQETQYF.

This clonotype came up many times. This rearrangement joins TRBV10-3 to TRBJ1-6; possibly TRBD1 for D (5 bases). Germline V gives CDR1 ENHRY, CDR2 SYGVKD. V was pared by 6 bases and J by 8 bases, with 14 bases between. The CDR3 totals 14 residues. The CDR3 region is CAIRGPVGDSPLHF. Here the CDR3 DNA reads TGTGCCATCAGGGGCCCCGTAGGGGATTCACCCCTCCACTTT.

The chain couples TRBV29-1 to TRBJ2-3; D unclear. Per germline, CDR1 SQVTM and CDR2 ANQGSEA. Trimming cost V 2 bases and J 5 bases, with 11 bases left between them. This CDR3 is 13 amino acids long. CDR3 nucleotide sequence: TGCAGCGTTGAATTTGGGGTTGGAGATACGCAGTATTTT. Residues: CSVEFGVGDTQYF.

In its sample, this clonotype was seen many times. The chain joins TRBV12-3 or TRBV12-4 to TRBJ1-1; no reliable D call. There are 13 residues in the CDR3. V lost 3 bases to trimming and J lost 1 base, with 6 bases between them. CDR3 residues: CASSFTENTEAFF. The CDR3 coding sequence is TGTGCCAGCAGTTTTACAGAGAACACTGAAGCTTTCTTT.

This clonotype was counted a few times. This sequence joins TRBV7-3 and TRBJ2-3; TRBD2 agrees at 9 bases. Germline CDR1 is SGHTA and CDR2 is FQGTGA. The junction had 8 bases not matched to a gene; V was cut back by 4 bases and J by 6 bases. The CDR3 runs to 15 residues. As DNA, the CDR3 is TGTGCCAGCAGCTCGAGCGGGGGGAGAGCGGATACGCAGTATTTT. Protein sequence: CASSSSGGRADTQYF.

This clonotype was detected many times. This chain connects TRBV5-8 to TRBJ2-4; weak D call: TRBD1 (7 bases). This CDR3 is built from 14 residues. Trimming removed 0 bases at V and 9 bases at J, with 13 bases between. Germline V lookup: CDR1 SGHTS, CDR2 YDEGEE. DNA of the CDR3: TGTGCCAGCAGCTTGGTCGGAGGGGGCAGCATTCAGTACTTC. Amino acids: CASSLVGGGSIQYF.

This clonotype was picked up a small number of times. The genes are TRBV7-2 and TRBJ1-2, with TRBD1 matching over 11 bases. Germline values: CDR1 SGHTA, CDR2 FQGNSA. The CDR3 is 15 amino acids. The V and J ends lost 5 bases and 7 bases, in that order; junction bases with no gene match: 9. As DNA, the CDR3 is TGTGCCAGCAGCCCGACTGGACAGGGGGCGGGTGGCTACACCTTC. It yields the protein CASSPTGQGAGGYTF.

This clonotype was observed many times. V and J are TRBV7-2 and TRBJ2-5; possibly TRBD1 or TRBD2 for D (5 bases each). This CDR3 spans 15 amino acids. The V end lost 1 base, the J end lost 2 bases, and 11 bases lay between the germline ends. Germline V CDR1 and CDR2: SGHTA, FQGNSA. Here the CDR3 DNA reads TGTGCCAGCAGCTTAGTTGGGGGACCACAAGAGACCCAGTACTTC. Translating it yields CASSLVGGPQETQYF.

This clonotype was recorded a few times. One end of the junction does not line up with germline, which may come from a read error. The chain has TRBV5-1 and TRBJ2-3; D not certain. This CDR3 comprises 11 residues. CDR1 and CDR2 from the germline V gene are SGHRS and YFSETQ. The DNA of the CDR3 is TGCGCCAGCCGCTTAGAAGGTGCGCAGTATTTT. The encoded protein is CASRLEGAQYF.

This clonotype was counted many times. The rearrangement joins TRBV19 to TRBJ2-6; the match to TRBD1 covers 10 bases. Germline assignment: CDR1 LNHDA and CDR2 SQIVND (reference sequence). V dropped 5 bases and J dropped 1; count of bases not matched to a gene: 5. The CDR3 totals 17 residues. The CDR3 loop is CASSVPGQGSGANVLTF. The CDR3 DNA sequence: TGTGCCAGTAGTGTACCGGGACAGGGGTCTGGGGCCAACGTCCTGACTTTC.

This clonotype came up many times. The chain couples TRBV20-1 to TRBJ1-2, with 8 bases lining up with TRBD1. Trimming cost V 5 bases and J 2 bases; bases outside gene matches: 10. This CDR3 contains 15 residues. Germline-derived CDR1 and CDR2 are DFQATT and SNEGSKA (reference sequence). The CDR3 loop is CSAQDPAGGNYGYTF. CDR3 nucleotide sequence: TGCAGTGCTCAGGATCCTGCAGGGGGCAACTATGGCTACACCTTC.

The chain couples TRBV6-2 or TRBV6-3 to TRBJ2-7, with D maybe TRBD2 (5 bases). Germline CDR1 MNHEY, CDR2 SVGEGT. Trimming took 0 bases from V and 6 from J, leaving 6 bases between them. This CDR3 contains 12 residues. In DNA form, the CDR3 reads TGTGCCAGCAGTTACTCCGCGGGCGAGCAGTACTTC. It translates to CASSYSAGEQYF.

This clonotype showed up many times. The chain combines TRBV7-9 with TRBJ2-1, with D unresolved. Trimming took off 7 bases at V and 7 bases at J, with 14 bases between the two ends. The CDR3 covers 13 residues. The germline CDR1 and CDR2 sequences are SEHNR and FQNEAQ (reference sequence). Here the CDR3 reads CASKLPTLNEQFF. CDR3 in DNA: TGTGCCAGCAAGCTCCCTACCCTAAATGAGCAGTTCTTC. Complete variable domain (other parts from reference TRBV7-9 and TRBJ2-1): DTGVSQNPRHKITKRGQNVTFRCDPISEHNRLYWYRQTLGQGPEFLTYFQNEAQLEKSRLLSDRFSAERPKGSFSTLEIQRTEQGDSAMYLCASKLPTLNEQFFGPGTRLTVL.

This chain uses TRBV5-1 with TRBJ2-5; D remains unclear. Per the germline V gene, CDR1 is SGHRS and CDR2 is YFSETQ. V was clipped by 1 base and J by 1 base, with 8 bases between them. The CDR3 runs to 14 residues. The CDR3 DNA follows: TGCGCCAGCAGCTTGCAGGCAGCCCAAGAGACCCAGTACTTC. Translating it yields CASSLQAAQETQYF.

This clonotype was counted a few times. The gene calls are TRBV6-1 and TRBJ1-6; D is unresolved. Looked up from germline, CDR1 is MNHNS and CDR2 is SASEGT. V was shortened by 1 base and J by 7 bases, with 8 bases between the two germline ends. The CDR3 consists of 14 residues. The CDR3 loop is CASSEGRVNSPLHF. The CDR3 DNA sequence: TGTGCCAGCAGTGAAGGACGTGTGAATTCACCCCTCCACTTT.

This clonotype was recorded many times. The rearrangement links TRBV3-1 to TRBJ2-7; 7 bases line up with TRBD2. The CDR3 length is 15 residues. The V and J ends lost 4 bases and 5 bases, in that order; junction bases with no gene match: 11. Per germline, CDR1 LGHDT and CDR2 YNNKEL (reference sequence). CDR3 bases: TGTGCCAGCAGCCCACTAACGACTAGCATTCACGAGCAGTACTTC. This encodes CASSPLTTSIHEQYF.

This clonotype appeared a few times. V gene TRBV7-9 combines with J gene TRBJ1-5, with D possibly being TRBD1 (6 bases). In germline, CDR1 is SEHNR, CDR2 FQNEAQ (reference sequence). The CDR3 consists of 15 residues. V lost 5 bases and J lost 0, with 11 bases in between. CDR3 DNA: TGTGCCAGCAGCCGTACAGGGAATAGCAATCAGCCCCAGCATTTT. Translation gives CASSRTGNSNQPQHF.